This T cell receptor (beta chain) was recovered during a study of Graves' ophthalmopathy and Graves' hyperthyroidism. The study, taken as a whole, reports: Classification of ophthalmopathy versus stable hyperthyroidism by a 13-signature model yielded 85% to 90% sensitivity and around 80% specificity.

Ophthalmopathy donors showed moderate-to-severe activity, CAS ≥3, NOSPECS ≥4 and a duration under 3 months. CDR1 LNHDA and CDR2 SQIVND come from the germline V gene (reference sequence). The length of the CDR3 is 13 residues. V dropped 3 bases and J dropped 0 bases, with 3 bases sitting between them. Amplification targeted the TCR beta CDR3 regions, with RNA transcripts as the source material. Following a first-round RT-PCR that used HTBI primers, a second-round multiplex PCR was carried out. TCRdb recomputed calls from the multiplex PCR reads with MiXCR, one row per CDR3 protein. Of around 400,000 distinct CDR3 sequences in the sample, around 20% were seen once. This clonotype was counted a few times. No antigen is known for it.

The sample consisted of peripheral blood. The chain links TRBV19 to TRBJ1-3, with unresolved D. The receptor's source is a woman between 18 and 29 years old with Graves' ophthalmopathy. The CDR3 loop is CASSILSGNTIYF. The CDR3 DNA is TGTGCCAGTAGTATCCTCTCTGGAAACACCATATATTTT. Looking up the rest from reference TRBV19 and TRBJ1-3 gives the full variable domain: DGGITQSPKYLFRKEGQNVTLSCEQNLNHDAMYWYRQDPGQGLRLIYYSQIVNDFQKGDIAEGYSVSREKKESFPLTVTSAQKNPTAFYLCASSILSGNTIYFGEGSWLTVV.